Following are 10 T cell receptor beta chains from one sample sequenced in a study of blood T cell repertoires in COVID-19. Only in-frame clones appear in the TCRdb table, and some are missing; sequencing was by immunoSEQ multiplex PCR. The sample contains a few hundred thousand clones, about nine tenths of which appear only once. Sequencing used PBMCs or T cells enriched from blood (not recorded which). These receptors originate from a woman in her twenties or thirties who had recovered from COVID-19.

The CDR3 here is CAWSPRASIQYF. DNA for the CDR3: TGTGCCTGGAGTCCCCGCGCAAGCATTCAGTACTTC. The V call is TRBV30, the J call TRBJ2-4; D remains unclear. V gave up 2 bases and J gave up 9 bases, with 11 bases separating them. CDR3 length: 12 amino acids. CDR1 is GTSNPN, CDR2 SVGIG, per germline (reference sequence).

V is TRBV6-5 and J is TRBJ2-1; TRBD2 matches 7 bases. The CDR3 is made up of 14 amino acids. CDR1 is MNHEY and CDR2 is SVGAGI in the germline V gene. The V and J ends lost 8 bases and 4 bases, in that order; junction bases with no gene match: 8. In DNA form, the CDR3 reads TGTGCCAGCTTCTCCGGGGGGTCTTACAATGAGCAGTTCTTC. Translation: CASFSGGSYNEQFF.

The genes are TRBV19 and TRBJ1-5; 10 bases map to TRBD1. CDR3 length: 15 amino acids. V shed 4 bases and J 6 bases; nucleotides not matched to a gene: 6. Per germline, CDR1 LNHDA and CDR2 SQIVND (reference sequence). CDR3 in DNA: TGTGCCAGTAGTACCCCGGGACAGGGGACTCAGCCCCAGCATTTT. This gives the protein CASSTPGQGTQPQHF. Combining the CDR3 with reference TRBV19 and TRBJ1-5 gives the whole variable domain DGGITQSPKYLFRKEGQNVTLSCEQNLNHDAMYWYRQDPGQGLRLIYYSQIVNDFQKGDIAEGYSVSREKKESFPLTVTSAQKNPTAFYLCASSTPGQGTQPQHFGDGTRLSIL.

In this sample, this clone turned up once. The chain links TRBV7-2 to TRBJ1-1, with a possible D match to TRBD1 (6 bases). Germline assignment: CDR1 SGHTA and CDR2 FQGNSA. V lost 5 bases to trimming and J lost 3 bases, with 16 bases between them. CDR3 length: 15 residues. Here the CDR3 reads CASSPSQGGYTEAFF. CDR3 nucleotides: TGTGCCAGCAGCCCATCACAGGGAGGGTACACTGAAGCTTTCTTT. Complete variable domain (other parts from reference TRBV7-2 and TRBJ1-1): GAGVSQSPSNKVTEKGKDVELRCDPISGHTALYWYRQSLGQGLEFLIYFQGNSAPDKSGLPSDRFSAERTGGSVSTLTIQRTQQEDSAVYLCASSPSQGGYTEAFFGQGTRLTVV.

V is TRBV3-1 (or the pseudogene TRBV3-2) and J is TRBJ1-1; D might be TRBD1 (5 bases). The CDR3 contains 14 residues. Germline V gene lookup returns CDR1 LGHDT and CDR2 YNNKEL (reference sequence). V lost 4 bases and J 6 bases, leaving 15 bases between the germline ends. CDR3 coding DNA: TGTGCCAGCAGCCCCCCAGGGATAAGGTCTGAAGCTTTCTTT. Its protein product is CASSPPGIRSEAFF.

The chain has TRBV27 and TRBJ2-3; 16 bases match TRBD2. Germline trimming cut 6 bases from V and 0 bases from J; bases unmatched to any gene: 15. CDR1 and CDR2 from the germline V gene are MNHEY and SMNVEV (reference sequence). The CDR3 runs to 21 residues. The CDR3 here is CASSKNPPPGLAGGSTDTQYF. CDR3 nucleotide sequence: TGTGCCAGCAGCAAAAACCCACCCCCGGGACTAGCGGGAGGGAGCACAGATACGCAGTATTTT.

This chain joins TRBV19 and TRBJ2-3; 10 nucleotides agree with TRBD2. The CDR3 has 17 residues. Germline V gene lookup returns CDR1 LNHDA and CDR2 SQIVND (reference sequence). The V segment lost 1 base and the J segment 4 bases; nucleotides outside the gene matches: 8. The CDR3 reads CASSIAWPSGSPDTQYF. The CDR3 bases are TGTGCCAGTAGTATAGCTTGGCCTAGCGGGAGTCCAGATACGCAGTATTTT.

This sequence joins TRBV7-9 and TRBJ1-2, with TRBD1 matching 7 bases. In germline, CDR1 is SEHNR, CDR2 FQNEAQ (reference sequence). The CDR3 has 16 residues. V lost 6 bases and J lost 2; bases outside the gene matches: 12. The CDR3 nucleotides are TGTGCCAGCAGGAGCCAACGACAGGGAATGAACTATGGCTACACCTTC. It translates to CASRSQRQGMNYGYTF.

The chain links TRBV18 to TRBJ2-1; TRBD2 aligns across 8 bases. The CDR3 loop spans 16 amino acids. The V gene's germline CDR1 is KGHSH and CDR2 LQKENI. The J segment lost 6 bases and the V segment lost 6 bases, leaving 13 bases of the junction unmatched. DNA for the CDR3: TGTGCCAGCTCCCGAGAGAGCGGGCGGGGGGCCAATGAGCAGTTCTTC. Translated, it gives CASSRESGRGANEQFF.

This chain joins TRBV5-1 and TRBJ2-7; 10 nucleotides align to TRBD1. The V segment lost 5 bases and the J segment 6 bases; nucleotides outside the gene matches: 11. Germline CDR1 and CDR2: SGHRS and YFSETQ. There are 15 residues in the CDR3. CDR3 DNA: TGCGCCAGCAGACCTACGGGACAGGGGCTTGCCGAGCAGTACTTC. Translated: CASRPTGQGLAEQYF.